This T cell receptor (beta chain) derives from a study of CD8+ T cells in alopecia areata. The CDR3 loop spans 13 amino acids. The germline gives CDR1 SQVTM, CDR2 ANQGSEA. Trimming pared 5 bases from V and 5 bases from J, leaving 16 bases between. Extraction of RNA preceded its reverse transcription into cDNA, which served as the sequencing template. Clones were sequenced by immunoSEQ multiplex PCR, and TCRdb holds only the in-frame ones, with some missing. The sample has around 140,000 clones; more than 45% are singletons. J is TRBJ2-7 and V is TRBV29-1; D is undetermined. This clonotype was sampled from a human donor with alopecia areata. Sequenced: CD4+ T cells sorted from blood. Here the CDR3 reads CSVHRWKVDEQYF. In nucleotides, the CDR3 is TGCAGCGTTCACCGATGGAAGGTCGACGAGCAGTACTTC.